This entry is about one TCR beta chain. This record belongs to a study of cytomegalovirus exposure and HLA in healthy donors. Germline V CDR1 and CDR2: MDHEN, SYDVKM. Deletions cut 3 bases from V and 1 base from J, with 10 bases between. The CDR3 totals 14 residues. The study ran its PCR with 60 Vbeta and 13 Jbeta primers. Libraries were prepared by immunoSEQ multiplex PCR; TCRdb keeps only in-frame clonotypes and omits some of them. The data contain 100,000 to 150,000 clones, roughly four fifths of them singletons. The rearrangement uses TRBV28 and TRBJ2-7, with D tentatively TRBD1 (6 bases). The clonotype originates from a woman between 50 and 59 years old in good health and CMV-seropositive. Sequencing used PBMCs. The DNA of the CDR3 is TGTGCCAGCAGTTTCTATGGGACATCCTACGAGCAGTACTTC. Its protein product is CASSFYGTSYEQYF.